The sequence of this TCR beta chain was determined in a study of shared clonotypes between healthy human individuals. General study results and limits: Although depth was large, rarefaction showed that sequencing of the sorted subsets was incomplete.

CDR1 is SNHLY and CDR2 is FYNNEI in the germline V gene. Trimming removed 4 bases at V and 8 bases at J, with 29 bases between. This CDR3 has 18 amino acids. It was CD45RO-negative cells, positively selected for CCR7, that made up naive CD8 cells, with terminally differentiated effector memory CD45RA+ cells excluded. As concerns this clone: Its antigen remains unidentified.

The data were produced by immunoSEQ multiplex PCR, yet TCRdb's version contains in-frame clones alone and is incomplete. The sample holds nearly 2 million clones, roughly 94% seen once. The chain has TRBV2 and TRBJ1-2; TRBD1 is a possible D gene (5 bases). The sequence came from a man between 18 and 35 years old in good health. The sample was naive CD8+ T cells sorted from blood. The CDR3 DNA reads TGTGCCAGCAGTGGTGTGAGAACAGGTTCCGAAAGAGGCTGGGGCTACACCTTC. It encodes CASSGVRTGSERGWGYTF.